The next 19 T cell receptor beta chains were all read from a single sample in a study of blood T cell repertoires in COVID-19. Generated by immunoSEQ multiplex PCR, the TCRdb table keeps only in-frame clones and is missing some. This table has 490,000 or so clones, roughly 90% appearing once. Sequenced: PBMCs or T cells enriched from blood (not recorded which). All receptors come from a woman aged 40 to 50 who had recovered from COVID-19.

The chain links TRBV9 to TRBJ2-2; possible D gene TRBD2, 6 bases. Germline values: CDR1 SGDLS, CDR2 YYNGEE. The V end lost 6 bases, the J end lost 4 bases, and 10 bases lay between the germline ends. The CDR3 spans 13 residues. This CDR3 is CASTLGGTGELFF. CDR3 nucleotide sequence: TGTGCCAGCACTCTGGGGGGCACCGGGGAGCTGTTTTTT.

The chain's CDR3 is CASSPRGRRGDF. The CDR3 region has the DNA TGTGCCAGCAGCCCCCGCGGCCGCAGGGGGGACTTC. This chain uses TRBV12-1 with TRBJ2-5; the D call in the table, TRBD1, was not verified against the DNA. TRBV12-1 is assigned pseudogene status. The CDR3 consists of 12 residues.

The rearrangement links TRBV27 to TRBJ1-1; tentatively, D is TRBD1 (6 bases). With 0 bases removed from V and 3 bases from J, the gap between germline ends came to 11 bases. Germline CDR1 MNHEY, CDR2 SMNVEV (reference sequence). This CDR3 is built from 15 residues. In DNA form, the CDR3 reads TGTGCCAGCAGTTTATCTCAGGGGTGGGACACTGAAGCTTTCTTT. Translated: CASSLSQGWDTEAFF.

The gene calls are TRBV6-1 and TRBJ2-1; no firm D call. Germline lookup yields CDR1 MNHNS and CDR2 SASEGT. The CDR3 runs to 16 residues. Trimming took off 0 bases at V and 1 base at J, with 10 bases between the two ends. This chain's CDR3 is CASSEALTASYNEQFF. CDR3 coding DNA: TGTGCCAGCAGTGAAGCTCTAACAGCTTCCTACAATGAGCAGTTCTTC.

This sequence joins TRBV18 and TRBJ2-7; 9 bases fit TRBD1. Germline V lookup: CDR1 KGHSH, CDR2 LQKENI. V shed 1 base and J 3 bases; nucleotides not matched to a gene: 10. This CDR3 contains 17 residues. CDR3 protein: CASSPRQGEVLGYEQYF. CDR3 sequence (DNA): TGTGCCAGCTCACCACGACAGGGGGAAGTCCTTGGCTACGAGCAGTACTTC.

The chain has TRBV6-5 and TRBJ1-2; 7 bases align to TRBD1. This CDR3 region has 15 residues. Germline V lookup: CDR1 MNHEY, CDR2 SVGAGI. The junction had 7 bases not matched to a gene; V was cut back by 2 bases and J by 4 bases. The CDR3 region is CASSYRGQRGYGYTF. The CDR3 DNA follows: TGTGCCAGCAGTTACAGGGGGCAACGGGGCTATGGCTACACCTTC.

This chain links TRBV4-3 with TRBJ1-1; perhaps TRBD1 as D (5 bases). The CDR3 covers 14 residues. Deletions cut 4 bases from V and 3 bases from J, with 12 bases between. The germline V gene has CDR1 LGHNA and CDR2 YSLEER. The CDR3 DNA reads TGCGCCAGCAGCCCGATAGACAGTGACACTGAAGCTTTCTTT. Encoded protein: CASSPIDSDTEAFF.

The chain couples TRBV30 to TRBJ1-1; 7 bases map to TRBD1. The V gene's germline CDR1 is GTSNPN and CDR2 SVGIG (reference sequence). The CDR3 loop spans 13 amino acids. The V and J ends lost 0 bases and 6 bases, in that order; junction bases with no gene match: 4. CDR3 sequence (DNA): TGTGCCTGGAGTGTCGGAGGGGGCCCTGAAGCTTTCTTT. Residues: CAWSVGGGPEAFF.

This chain connects TRBV9 to TRBJ2-2; TRBD2 is a possible D gene (6 bases). CDR3 length: 16 residues. Trimming took off 3 bases at V and 4 bases at J, with 16 bases between the two ends. CDR1 is SGDLS, CDR2 YYNGEE, per germline. The CDR3 coding sequence is TGTGCCAGCAGCGCCCCCTGGGACGGGAGCACCGGGGAGCTGTTTTTT. Translating gives CASSAPWDGSTGELFF.

V is TRBV19 and J is TRBJ2-1, with 7 bases matching TRBD2. This CDR3 comprises 16 residues. The V segment lost 6 bases and the J segment 3 bases; nucleotides outside the gene matches: 11. CDR1 is LNHDA, CDR2 SQIVND, per germline (reference sequence). CDR3 in amino acids: CASRGSPSGSYNEQFF. The CDR3 DNA is TGTGCCAGTAGAGGCTCACCTAGCGGCAGCTACAATGAGCAGTTCTTC. Full variable domain (missing parts from reference TRBV19 and TRBJ2-1): DGGITQSPKYLFRKEGQNVTLSCEQNLNHDAMYWYRQDPGQGLRLIYYSQIVNDFQKGDIAEGYSVSREKKESFPLTVTSAQKNPTAFYLCASRGSPSGSYNEQFFGPGTRLTVL.

This clone was observed a few times. The CDR3: CASSLRAEGIHEQYF. CDR3 DNA sequence: TGTGCCAGCAGCCTTCGGGCAGAGGGAATTCACGAGCAGTACTTC. The V and J genes are TRBV7-9 and TRBJ2-7, with TRBD2 as a possible D gene (5 bases). With 5 bases removed from V and 5 bases from J, the gap between germline ends came to 19 bases. CDR1 is SEHNR, CDR2 FQNEAQ, per germline (reference sequence). CDR3 length equals 15 residues.

The rearrangement joins TRBV7-2 to TRBJ2-7, with TRBD2 matching over 11 bases. The CDR3 has 17 residues. Germline assignment: CDR1 SGHTA and CDR2 FQGNSA. Trimming took 5 bases from V and 3 from J; bases not matched to a gene: 12. CDR3 DNA: TGTGCCAGCAGCCCAGAGGTAGCGGGAGGGTTGGGCTACGAGCAGTACTTC. This gives the protein CASSPEVAGGLGYEQYF. Full variable domain (outside the CDR3, taken from reference TRBV7-2 and TRBJ2-7): GAGVSQSPSNKVTEKGKDVELRCDPISGHTALYWYRQSLGQGLEFLIYFQGNSAPDKSGLPSDRFSAERTGGSVSTLTIQRTQQEDSAVYLCASSPEVAGGLGYEQYFGPGTRLTVT.

The gene calls are TRBV6-5 and TRBJ2-7, with a possible D match to TRBD1 (5 bases). Germline V gene data show CDR1 as MNHEY and CDR2 as SVGAGI. This CDR3 is 15 amino acids long. Trimming took 4 bases from V and 2 from J, leaving 15 bases between them. As DNA, the CDR3 is TGTGCCAGCAGTTCCCTTGGACACCTTACCTACGAGCAGTACTTC. It yields the protein CASSSLGHLTYEQYF.

The chain recombines TRBV5-1 with TRBJ1-6, with TRBD1 identical over 7 bases. This CDR3 spans 14 amino acids. V lost 4 bases and J lost 4; bases outside the gene matches: 2. From germline, CDR1 is SGHRS and CDR2 YFSETQ. The CDR3 region is CASSMTGYNSPLHF. In nucleotides, the CDR3 is TGCGCCAGCAGCATGACAGGGTATAATTCACCCCTCCACTTT.

The CDR3 nucleotides are TGTGCCAGCAGCTTATCCTGGGCCCAGGGGAAATACGAGCAGTACTTC. Translation: CASSLSWAQGKYEQYF. This chain uses TRBV7-9 with TRBJ2-7; TRBD1 might be the D (6 bases). There are 16 residues in the CDR3. Germline CDR1 SEHNR, CDR2 FQNEAQ (reference sequence). The ends were cut back, 2 bases at V and 4 bases at J, with 18 bases in the middle.

The chain has TRBV6-2 or TRBV6-3 and TRBJ1-1; D gene ambiguous. Germline CDR1 reads MNHEY; CDR2 reads SVGEGT. V was cut by 2 bases and J by 3 bases, with 4 bases left in between. The CDR3 runs to 12 residues. The CDR3 coding sequence is TGTGCCAGCAGTTACGCGGACACTGAAGCTTTCTTT. It translates to CASSYADTEAFF.

The rearrangement uses TRBV19 and TRBJ2-1; 7 positions match TRBD2. The CDR3 runs to 15 residues. Germline trimming cut 4 bases from V and 8 bases from J; bases unmatched to any gene: 11. Germline V lookup: CDR1 LNHDA, CDR2 SQIVND (reference sequence). CDR3 nucleotides: TGTGCCAGTAGTAGAGGAGGACTAGGAGGCGATGAGCAGTTCTTC. It translates to CASSRGGLGGDEQFF.

Notes on this clone: Within the sample, other DNA sequences also encode this same CDR3. V and J are TRBV6-5 and TRBJ1-5, with TRBD1 matching 12 bases. The V gene end was trimmed by 5 bases and the J gene end by 6 bases; junction bases not matched to a gene: 5. Germline V gives CDR1 MNHEY, CDR2 SVGAGI. This CDR3 is 15 amino acids long. CDR3 region: CASSPGQGASQPQHF. The CDR3, as DNA: TGTGCCAGCAGTCCGGGACAGGGGGCGAGTCAGCCCCAGCATTTT.

V usage is TRBV24-1 and J usage is TRBJ2-1; TRBD2 matches at 8 bases. CDR1 and CDR2 from the germline V gene are KGHDR and SFDVKD. This CDR3 is built from 19 residues. The V gene end was trimmed by 0 bases and the J gene end by 0 bases; junction bases not matched to a gene: 9. CDR3 nucleotide sequence: TGTGCCACCAGTGATTTGCCGGGAGGGCCTGAGAGCTCCTACAATGAGCAGTTCTTC. It specifies CATSDLPGGPESSYNEQFF.